The clone carrying this TCR beta chain was seen once. No antigen is known for it. The entry originates in a study of cytomegalovirus exposure and HLA in healthy donors. Regarding the study as a whole: Later analysis identified some 16,000 TCR beta sequences associated with HLA alleles, using a false discovery rate threshold of 0.05.

Use of 60 Vbeta and 13 Jbeta primers characterized the PCR. Sequencing was performed with immunoSEQ multiplex PCR; in TCRdb, only in-frame clones are kept and a portion is missing. The sample lists 60,000 to 75,000 clones, 55% to 65% occurring once. CDR1 is SGHDT and CDR2 is YYEEEE in the germline V gene. The CDR3 spans 12 residues. V lost 3 bases and J lost 4, with 8 bases in between. The TCR sequence derives from a woman aged 50 to 65 in good health and CMV-seronegative. This chain joins TRBV5-6 and TRBJ2-7, with D perhaps matching TRBD1 (5 bases). Sequenced material: PBMCs. The CDR3 DNA is TGTGCCAGCAGCTGGCAGGGATACGAGCAGTACTTC. The encoded protein is CASSWQGYEQYF.